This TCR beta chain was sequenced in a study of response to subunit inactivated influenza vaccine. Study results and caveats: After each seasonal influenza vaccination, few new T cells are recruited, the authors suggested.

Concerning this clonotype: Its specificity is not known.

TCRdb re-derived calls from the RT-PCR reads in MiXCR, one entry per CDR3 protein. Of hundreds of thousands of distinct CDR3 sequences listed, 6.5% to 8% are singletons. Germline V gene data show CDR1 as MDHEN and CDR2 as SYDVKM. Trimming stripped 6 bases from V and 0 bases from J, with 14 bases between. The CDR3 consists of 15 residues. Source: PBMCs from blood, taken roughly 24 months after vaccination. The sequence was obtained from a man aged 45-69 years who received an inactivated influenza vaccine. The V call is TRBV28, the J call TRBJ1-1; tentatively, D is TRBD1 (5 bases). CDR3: CASRSRGGMNTEAFF. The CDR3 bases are TGTGCCAGCAGATCCCGGGGGGGAATGAACACTGAAGCTTTCTTT.